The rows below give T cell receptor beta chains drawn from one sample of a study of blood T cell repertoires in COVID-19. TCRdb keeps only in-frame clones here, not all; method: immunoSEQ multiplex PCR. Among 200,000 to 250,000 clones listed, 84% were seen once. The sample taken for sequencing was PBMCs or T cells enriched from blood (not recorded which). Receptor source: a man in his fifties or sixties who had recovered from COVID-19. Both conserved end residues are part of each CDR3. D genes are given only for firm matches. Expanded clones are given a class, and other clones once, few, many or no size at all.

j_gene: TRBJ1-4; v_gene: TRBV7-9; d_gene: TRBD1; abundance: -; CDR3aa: CASSPGQDNEKLFF; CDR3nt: TGTGCCAGCAGCCCCGGACAGGATAATGAAAAACTGTTTTTT
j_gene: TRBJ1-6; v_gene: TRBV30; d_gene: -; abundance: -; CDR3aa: CAHRDTYNSPLHF; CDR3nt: TGTGCCCACCGGGACACTTATAATTCACCCCTCCACTTT
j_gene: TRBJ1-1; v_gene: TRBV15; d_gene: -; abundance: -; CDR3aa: CATSRFPNTEAFF; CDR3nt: TGTGCCACCAGCAGATTCCCTAACACTGAAGCTTTCTTT
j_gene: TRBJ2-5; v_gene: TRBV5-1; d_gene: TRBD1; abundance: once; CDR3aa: CASSFSDREQETQYF; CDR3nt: TGCGCCAGCAGCTTCTCCGACAGGGAGCAAGAGACCCAGTACTTC
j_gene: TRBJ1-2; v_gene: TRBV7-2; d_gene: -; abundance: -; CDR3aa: CASRLPGGNSRYTF; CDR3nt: TGTGCCAGCAGACTACCGGGAGGGAATAGTCGCTACACCTTC
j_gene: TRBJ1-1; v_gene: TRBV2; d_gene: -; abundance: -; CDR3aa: CASSEERGEEAFF; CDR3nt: TGTGCCAGCAGTGAAGAACGAGGGGAGGAGGCTTTCTTT
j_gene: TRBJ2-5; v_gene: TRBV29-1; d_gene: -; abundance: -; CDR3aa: CSAVGTKETQYF; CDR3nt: TGCAGCGCTGTGGGCACGAAGGAGACCCAGTACTTC
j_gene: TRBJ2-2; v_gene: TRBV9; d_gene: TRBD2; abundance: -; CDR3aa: CASSVATTGGHTGELFF; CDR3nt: TGTGCCAGCAGCGTAGCTACGACGGGGGGGCACACCGGGGAGCTGTTTTTT
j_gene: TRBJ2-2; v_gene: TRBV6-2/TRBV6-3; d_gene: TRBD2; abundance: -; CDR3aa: CASRPKRETNTGELFF; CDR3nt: TGTGCCAGCCGCCCGAAGCGGGAAACGAACACCGGGGAGCTGTTTTTT
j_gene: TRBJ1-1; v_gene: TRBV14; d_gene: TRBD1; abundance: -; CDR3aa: CASSQTGYLNTEAFF; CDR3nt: TGTGCCAGCAGCCAGACAGGGTACCTGAACACTGAAGCTTTCTTT
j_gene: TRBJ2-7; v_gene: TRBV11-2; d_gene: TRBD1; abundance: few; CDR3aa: CASSPSQTGPSYEQYF; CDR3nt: TGTGCCAGCAGCCCTAGCCAGACAGGGCCTTCCTACGAGCAGTACTTC
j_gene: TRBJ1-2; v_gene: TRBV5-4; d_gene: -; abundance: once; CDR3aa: CASSGGGPHNYGYTF; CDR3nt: TGTGCCAGCAGCGGCGGGGGGCCCCATAACTATGGCTACACCTTC
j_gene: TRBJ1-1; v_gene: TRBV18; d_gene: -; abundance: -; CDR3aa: CASSPNLLYAGNTEAFF; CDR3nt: TGTGCCAGCTCGCCGAACCTGTTGTATGCAGGGAACACTGAAGCTTTCTTT
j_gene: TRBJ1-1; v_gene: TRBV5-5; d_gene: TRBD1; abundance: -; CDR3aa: CASSREGTAMNTEAFF; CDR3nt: TGTGCCAGCAGCCGTGAAGGGACAGCTATGAACACTGAAGCTTTCTTT
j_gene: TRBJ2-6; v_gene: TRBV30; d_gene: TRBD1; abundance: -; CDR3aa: CAGDRVGANVLTF; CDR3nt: TGTGCCGGAGACAGGGTTGGGGCCAACGTCCTGACTTTC
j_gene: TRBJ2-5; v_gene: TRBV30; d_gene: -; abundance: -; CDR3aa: CAWSMGAGETQYF; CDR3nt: TGTGCCTGGAGTATGGGCGCGGGGGAGACCCAGTACTTC
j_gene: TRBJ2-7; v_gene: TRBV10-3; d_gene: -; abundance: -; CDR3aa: CAISESFDSYRTYEQYF; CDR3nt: TGTGCCATCAGTGAGTCGTTTGACAGTTATCGAACCTACGAGCAGTACTTC
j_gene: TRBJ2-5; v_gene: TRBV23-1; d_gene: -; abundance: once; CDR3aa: CASPCPGSRETQYF; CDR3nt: TGCGCCAGCCCTTGCCCTGGTAGCAGAGAGACCCAGTACTTC
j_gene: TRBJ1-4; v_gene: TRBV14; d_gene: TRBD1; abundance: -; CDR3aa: CASSSGQVDEKLFF; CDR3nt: TGTGCCAGCAGCTCGGGACAGGTAGATGAAAAACTGTTTTTT
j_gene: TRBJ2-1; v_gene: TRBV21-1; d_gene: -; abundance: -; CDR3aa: CASSERGQGPYNEQFF; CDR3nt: TGTGCCAGCAGCGAAAGAGGACAGGGTCCCTACAATGAGCAGTTCTTC
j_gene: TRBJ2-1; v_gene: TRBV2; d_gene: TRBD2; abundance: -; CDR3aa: CASGSSGANYNEQFF; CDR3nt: TGTGCCAGCGGCAGTAGCGGGGCAAACTACAATGAGCAGTTCTTC
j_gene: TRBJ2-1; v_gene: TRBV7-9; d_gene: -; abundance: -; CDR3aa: CASSLGSGNNEQFF; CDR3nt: TGTGCCAGCAGCTTAGGATCAGGGAATAATGAGCAGTTCTTC
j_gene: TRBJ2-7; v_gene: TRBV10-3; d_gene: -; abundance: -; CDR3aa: CAIRGTTEAYEQYF; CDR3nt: TGTGCCATCAGGGGGACAACTGAAGCCTACGAGCAGTACTTC
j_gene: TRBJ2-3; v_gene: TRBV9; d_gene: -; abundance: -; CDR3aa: CASSPQAGRVGTDTQYF; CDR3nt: TGTGCCAGCAGCCCTCAGGCCGGCAGGGTAGGAACAGATACGCAGTATTTT
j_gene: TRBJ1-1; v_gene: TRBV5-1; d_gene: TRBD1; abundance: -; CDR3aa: CASSRGTGDTEAFF; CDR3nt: TGCGCCAGCAGCCGCGGGACAGGGGACACTGAAGCTTTCTTT
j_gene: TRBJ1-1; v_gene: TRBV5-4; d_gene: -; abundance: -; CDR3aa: CASSPEGRGAFF; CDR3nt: TGTGCCAGCAGCCCCGAGGGGCGGGGAGCTTTCTTT
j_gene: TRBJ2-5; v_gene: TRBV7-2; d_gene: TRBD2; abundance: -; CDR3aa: CASSLVYSGGQETQYF; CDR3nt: TGTGCCAGCAGCTTAGTCTATTCGGGGGGCCAAGAGACCCAGTACTTC
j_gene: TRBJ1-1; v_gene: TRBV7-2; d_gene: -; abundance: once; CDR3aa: CASSPGVRTNTEAFF; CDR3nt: TGTGCCAGCAGCCCGGGGGTACGGACGAACACTGAAGCTTTCTTT
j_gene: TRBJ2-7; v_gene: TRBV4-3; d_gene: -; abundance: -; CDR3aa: CASSQTRAYEQYF; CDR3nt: TGCGCCAGCAGCCAGACGAGGGCCTACGAGCAGTACTTC
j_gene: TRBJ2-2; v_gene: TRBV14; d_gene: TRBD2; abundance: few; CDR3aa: CASSEGLAVGELFF; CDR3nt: TGTGCCAGCAGCGAGGGACTAGCGGTTGGGGAGCTGTTTTTT
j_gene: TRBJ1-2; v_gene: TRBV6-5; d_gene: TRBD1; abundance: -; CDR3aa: CASRRQGVDGYTF; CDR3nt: TGTGCCAGCAGGCGACAGGGCGTGGATGGCTACACCTTC
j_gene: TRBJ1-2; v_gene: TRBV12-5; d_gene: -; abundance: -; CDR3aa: CASGLKTETNYGYTF; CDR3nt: TGTGCTAGTGGTCTAAAGACAGAAACTAACTATGGCTACACCTTC
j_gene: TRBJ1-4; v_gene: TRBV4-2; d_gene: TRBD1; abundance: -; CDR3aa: CASSHQLGGQGRSEKLFF; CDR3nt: TGTGCCAGCAGCCACCAACTTGGGGGACAGGGAAGGAGTGAAAAACTGTTTTTT
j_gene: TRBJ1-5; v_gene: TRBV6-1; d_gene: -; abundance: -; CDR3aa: CASSEAQRGQPQHF; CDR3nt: TGTGCCAGCAGTGAAGCGCAAAGGGGACAGCCCCAGCATTTT
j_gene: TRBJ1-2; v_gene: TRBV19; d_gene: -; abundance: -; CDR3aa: CASSMAGYGAGGYTF; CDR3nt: TGTGCCAGTAGTATGGCAGGGTATGGTGCTGGGGGCTACACCTTC
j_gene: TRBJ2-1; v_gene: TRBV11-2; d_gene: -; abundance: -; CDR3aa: CASSLGANYNEQFF; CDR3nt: TGTGCCAGCAGCTTAGGCGCCAACTACAATGAGCAGTTCTTC
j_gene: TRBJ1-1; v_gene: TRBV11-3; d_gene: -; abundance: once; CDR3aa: CASKGLLNTEAFF; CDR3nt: TGTGCCAGCAAGGGGCTGCTGAACACTGAAGCTTTCTTT
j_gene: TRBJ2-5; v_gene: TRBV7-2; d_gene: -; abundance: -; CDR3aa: CASSLETLQETQYF; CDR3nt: TGTGCCAGCAGCTTAGAGACTCTACAAGAGACCCAGTACTTC
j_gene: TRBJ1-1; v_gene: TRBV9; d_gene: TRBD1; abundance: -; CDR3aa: CASSSRTGGITEAFF; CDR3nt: TGTGCCAGCAGCTCCCGGACAGGAGGAATCACTGAAGCTTTCTTT
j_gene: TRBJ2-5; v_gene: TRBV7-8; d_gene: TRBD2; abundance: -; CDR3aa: CASRDSGGRQETQYF; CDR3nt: TGTGCCAGCAGAGATAGCGGGGGGCGACAAGAGACCCAGTACTTC
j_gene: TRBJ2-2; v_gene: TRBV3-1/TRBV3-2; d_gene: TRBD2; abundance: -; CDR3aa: CASSLRLARDTGELFF; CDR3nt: TGTGCCAGCAGCCTACGACTAGCGCGGGACACCGGGGAGCTGTTTTTT
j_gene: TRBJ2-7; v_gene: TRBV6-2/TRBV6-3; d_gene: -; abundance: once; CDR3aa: CASSSRDTTYEQYF; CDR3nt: TGTGCCAGCAGTTCACGGGACACCACCTACGAGCAGTACTTC
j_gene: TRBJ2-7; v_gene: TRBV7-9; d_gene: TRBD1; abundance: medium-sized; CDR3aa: CASSPRQGFTYEQYF; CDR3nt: TGTGCCAGCAGCCCCAGACAGGGGTTTACCTACGAGCAGTACTTC
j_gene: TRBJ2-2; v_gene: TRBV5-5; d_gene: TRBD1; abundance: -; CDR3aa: CASSLVGTGALTGELFF; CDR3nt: TGTGCCAGCAGCTTGGTTGGGACAGGGGCCCTCACCGGGGAGCTGTTTTTT
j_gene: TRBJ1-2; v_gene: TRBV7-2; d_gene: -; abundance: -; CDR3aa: CASSLFGTIHNYGYTF; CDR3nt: TGTGCCAGCAGCTTATTCGGGACAATCCACAACTATGGCTACACCTTC
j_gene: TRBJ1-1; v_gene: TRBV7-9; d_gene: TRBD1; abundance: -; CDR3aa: CASSARQGTNTEAFF; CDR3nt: TGTGCCAGCAGCGCCCGACAGGGTACGAACACTGAAGCTTTCTTT
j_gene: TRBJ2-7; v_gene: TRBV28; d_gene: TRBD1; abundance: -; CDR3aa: CATGLGTVSYEQYF; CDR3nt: TGTGCCACCGGGTTAGGGACAGTTTCCTACGAGCAGTACTTC
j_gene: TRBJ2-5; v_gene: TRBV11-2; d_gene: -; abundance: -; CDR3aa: CASSRDNQETQYF; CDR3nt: TGTGCCAGCAGCCGGGACAACCAAGAGACCCAGTACTTC
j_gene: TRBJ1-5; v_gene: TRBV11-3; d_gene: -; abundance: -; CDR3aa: CASSPGQGQPQHF; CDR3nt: TGTGCCAGCAGCCCGGGTCAGGGTCAGCCCCAGCATTTT